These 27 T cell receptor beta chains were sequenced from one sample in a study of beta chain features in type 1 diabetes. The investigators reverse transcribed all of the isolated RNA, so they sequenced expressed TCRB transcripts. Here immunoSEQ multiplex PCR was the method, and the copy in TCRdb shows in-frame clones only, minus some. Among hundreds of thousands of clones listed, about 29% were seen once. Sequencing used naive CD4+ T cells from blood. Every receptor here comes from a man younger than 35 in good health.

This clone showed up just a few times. CDR3 sequence reads: CSARDSFQQYF. CDR3 DNA: TGCAGTGCTAGAGACAGTTTCCAGCAGTACTTC. This sequence joins TRBV20-1 and TRBJ2-7; unclear D gene. The CDR3 runs to 11 residues. Germline V gene data show CDR1 as DFQATT and CDR2 as SNEGSKA (reference sequence). With 0 bases removed from V and 8 bases from J, the gap between germline ends came to 8 bases.

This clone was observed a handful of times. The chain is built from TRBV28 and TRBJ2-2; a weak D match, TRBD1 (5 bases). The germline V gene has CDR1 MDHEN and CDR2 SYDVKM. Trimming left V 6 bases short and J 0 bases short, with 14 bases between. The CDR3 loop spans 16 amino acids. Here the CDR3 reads CASSSVWGANTGELFF. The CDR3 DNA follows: TGTGCCAGCAGCTCCGTATGGGGCGCGAACACCGGGGAGCTGTTTTTT. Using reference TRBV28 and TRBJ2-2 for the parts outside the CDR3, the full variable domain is DVKVTQSSRYLVKRTGEKVFLECVQDMDHENMFWYRQDPGLGLRLIYFSYDVKMKEKGDIPEGYSVSREKKERFSLILESASTNQTSMYLCASSSVWGANTGELFFGEGSRLTVL.

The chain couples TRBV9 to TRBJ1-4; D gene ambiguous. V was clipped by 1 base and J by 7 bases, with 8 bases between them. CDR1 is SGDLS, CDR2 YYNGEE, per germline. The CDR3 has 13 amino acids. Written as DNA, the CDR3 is TGTGCCAGCAGCGTATCGCACGGTGAAAAACTGTTTTTT. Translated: CASSVSHGEKLFF.

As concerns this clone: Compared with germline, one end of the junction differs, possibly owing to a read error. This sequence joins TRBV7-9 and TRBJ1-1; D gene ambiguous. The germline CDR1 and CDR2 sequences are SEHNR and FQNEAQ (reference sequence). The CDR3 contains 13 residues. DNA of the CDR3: TGTGCCAGCAGCTCCGAGGGAGGAGTACCCTTGATCTTT. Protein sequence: CASSSEGGVPLIF.

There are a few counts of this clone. CDR3 in DNA: TGCAGCGTTGACCCCGGTAACGGGCAGTACTTC. This gives the protein CSVDPGNGQYF. The chain recombines TRBV29-1 with TRBJ2-7; D is unresolved. Trimming left V 3 bases short and J 9 bases short, with 12 bases between. The CDR3 length is 11 residues. In germline, CDR1 is SQVTM, CDR2 ANQGSEA.

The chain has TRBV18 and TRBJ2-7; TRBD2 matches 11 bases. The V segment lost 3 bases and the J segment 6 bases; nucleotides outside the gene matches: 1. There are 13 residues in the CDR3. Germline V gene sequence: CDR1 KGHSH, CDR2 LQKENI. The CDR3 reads CASSPGLAAEQYF. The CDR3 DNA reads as TGTGCCAGCTCACCGGGACTAGCGGCCGAGCAGTACTTC.

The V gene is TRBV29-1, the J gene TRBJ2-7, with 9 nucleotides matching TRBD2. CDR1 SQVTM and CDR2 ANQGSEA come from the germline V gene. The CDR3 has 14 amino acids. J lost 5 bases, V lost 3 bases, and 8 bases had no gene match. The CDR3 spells CSVDLGTSSNEQYF. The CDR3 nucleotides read TGCAGCGTTGATTTAGGGACTAGCTCAAACGAGCAGTACTTC.

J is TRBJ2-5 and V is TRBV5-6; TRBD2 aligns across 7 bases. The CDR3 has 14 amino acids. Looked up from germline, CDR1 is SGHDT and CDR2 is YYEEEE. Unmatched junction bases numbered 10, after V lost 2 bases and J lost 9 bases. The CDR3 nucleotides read TGTGCCAGCAGCTTCAGGGCTAGCGGCGCAGCCCAGTACTTC. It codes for CASSFRASGAAQYF.

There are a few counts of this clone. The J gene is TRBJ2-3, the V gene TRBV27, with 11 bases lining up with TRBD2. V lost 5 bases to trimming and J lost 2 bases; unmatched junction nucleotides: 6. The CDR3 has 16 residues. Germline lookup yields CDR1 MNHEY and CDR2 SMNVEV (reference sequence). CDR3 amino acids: CASSPGTSGLTDTQYF. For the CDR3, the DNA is TGTGCCAGCAGTCCCGGGACTAGCGGACTCACAGATACGCAGTATTTT.

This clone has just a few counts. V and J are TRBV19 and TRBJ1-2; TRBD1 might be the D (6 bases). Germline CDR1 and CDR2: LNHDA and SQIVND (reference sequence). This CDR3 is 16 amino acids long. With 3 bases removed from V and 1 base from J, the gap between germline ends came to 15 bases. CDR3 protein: CASSIFSGDHNYGYTF. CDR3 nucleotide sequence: TGTGCCAGTAGTATCTTTTCAGGGGACCATAACTATGGCTACACCTTC.

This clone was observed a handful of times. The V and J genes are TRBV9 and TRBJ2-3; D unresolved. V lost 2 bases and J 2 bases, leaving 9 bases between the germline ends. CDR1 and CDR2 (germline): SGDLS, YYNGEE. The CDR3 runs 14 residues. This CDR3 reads CASSVILNTDTQYF. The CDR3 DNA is TGTGCCAGCAGCGTGATACTAAACACAGATACGCAGTATTTT. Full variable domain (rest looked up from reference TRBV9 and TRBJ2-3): DSGVTQTPKHLITATGQRVTLRCSPRSGDLSVYWYQQSLDQGLQFLIQYYNGEERAKGNILERFSAQQFPDLHSELNLSSLELGDSALYFCASSVILNTDTQYFGPGTRLTVL.

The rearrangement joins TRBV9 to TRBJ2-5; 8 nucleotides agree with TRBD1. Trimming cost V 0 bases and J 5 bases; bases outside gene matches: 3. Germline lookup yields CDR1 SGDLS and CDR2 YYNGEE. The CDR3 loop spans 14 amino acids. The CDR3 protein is CASSVGWDRETQYF. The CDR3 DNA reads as TGTGCCAGCAGCGTAGGCTGGGACAGGGAGACCCAGTACTTC.

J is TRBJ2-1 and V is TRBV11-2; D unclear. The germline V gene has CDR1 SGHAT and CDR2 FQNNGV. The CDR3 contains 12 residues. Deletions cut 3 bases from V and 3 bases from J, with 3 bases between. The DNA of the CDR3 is TGTGCCAGCAGCTTTAGCTACAATGAGCAGTTCTTC. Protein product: CASSFSYNEQFF.

This CDR3 reads CASTGTTHRYNEQFF. Here the CDR3 DNA reads TGTGCCTCTACCGGGACTACCCATAGATACAATGAGCAGTTCTTC. The gene calls are TRBV30 and TRBJ2-1; 7 bases match TRBD2. From germline, CDR1 is GTSNPN and CDR2 SVGIG (reference sequence). Trimming removed 7 bases from V and 4 bases from J; junction bases left unmatched: 13. The CDR3 runs to 15 residues.

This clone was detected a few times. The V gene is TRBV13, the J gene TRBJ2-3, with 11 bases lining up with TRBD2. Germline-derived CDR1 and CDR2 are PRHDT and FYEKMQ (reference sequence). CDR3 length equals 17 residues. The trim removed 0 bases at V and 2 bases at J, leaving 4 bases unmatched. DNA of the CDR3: TGTGCCAGCAGCTTAGGAGGACTAGCGGGCACCACAGATACGCAGTATTTT. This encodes CASSLGGLAGTTDTQYF.

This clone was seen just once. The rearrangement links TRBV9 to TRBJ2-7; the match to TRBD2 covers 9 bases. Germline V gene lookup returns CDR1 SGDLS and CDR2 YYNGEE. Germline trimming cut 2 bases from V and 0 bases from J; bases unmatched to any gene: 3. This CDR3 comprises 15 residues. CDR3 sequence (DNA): TGTGCCAGCAGCGTCCCGGGACTAGCCTCCTACGAGCAGTACTTC. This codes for CASSVPGLASYEQYF.

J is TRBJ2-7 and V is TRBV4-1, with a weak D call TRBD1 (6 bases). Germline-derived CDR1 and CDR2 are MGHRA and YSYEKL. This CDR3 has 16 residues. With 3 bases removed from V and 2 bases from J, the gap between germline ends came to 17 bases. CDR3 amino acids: CASSQALGGVPYEQYF. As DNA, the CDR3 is TGCGCCAGCAGCCAGGCTCTAGGGGGAGTTCCCTACGAGCAGTACTTC.

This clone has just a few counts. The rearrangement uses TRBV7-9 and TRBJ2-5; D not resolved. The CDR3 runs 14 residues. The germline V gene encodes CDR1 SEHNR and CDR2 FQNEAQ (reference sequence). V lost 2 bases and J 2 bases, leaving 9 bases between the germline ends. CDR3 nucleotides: TGTGCCAGCAGCTTATTTTCAGGTCAAGAGACCCAGTACTTC. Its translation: CASSLFSGQETQYF.

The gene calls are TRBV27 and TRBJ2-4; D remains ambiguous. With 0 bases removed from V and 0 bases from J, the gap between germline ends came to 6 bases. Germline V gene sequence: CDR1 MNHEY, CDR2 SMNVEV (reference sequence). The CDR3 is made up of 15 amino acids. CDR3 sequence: CASSLSWVAKNIQYF. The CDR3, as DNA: TGTGCCAGCAGTTTATCGTGGGTAGCCAAAAACATTCAGTACTTC.

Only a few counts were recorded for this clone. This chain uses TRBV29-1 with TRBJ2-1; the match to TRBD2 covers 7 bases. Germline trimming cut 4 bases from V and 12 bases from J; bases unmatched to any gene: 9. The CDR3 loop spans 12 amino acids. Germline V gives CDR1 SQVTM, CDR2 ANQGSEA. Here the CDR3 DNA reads TGCAGCGTTGGTATAGGGGCGGGAGTGCAGTTCTTC. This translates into CSVGIGAGVQFF.

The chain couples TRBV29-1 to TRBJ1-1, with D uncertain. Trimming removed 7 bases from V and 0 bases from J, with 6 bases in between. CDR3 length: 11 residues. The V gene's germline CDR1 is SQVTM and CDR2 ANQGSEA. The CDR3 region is CSGRVNTEAFF. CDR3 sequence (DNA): TGCAGCGGAAGGGTGAACACTGAAGCTTTCTTT.

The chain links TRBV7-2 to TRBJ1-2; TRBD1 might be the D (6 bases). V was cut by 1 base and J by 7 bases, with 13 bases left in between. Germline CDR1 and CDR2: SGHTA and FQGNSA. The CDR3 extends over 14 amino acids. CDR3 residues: CASSLGTGRAGYTF. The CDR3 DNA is TGTGCCAGCAGCTTAGGAACAGGGAGGGCTGGCTACACCTTC. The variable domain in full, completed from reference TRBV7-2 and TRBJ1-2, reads GAGVSQSPSNKVTEKGKDVELRCDPISGHTALYWYRQSLGQGLEFLIYFQGNSAPDKSGLPSDRFSAERTGGSVSTLTIQRTQQEDSAVYLCASSLGTGRAGYTFGSGTRLTVV.

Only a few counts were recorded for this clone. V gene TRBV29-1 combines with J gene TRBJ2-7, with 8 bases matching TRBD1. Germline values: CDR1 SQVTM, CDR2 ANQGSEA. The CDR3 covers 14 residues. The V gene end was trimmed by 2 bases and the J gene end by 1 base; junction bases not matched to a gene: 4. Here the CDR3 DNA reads TGCAGCGTTGAACCCGGGACAGGTTCCTACGAGCAGTACTTC. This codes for CSVEPGTGSYEQYF.

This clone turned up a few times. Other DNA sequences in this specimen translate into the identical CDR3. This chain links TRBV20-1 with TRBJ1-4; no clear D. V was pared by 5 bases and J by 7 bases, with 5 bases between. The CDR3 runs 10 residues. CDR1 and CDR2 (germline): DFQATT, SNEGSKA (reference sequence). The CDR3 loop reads CSALGEKLFF. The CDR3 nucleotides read TGCAGTGCTTTAGGTGAAAAACTGTTTTTT.

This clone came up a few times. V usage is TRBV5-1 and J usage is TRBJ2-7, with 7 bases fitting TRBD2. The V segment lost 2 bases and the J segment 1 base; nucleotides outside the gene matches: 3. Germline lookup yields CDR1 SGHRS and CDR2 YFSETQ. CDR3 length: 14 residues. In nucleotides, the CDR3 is TGCGCCAGCAGCTTCGAGCGGGGATCCTACGAGCAGTACTTC. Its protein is CASSFERGSYEQYF.

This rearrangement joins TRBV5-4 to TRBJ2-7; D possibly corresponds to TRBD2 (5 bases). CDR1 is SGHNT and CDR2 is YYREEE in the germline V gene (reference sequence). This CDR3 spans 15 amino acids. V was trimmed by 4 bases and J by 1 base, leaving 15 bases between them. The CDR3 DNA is TGTGCCAGCAGCCGCGCGACCGAGGGATCCTACGAGCAGTACTTC. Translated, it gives CASSRATEGSYEQYF.

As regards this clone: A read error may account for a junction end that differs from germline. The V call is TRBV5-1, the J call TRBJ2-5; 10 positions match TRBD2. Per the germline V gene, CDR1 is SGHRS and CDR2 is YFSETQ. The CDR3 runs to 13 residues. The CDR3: CASTTLAGEAQYF. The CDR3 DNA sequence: TGCGCCAGCACCACCCTAGCGGGAGAGGCCCAGTACTTC.